These T cell receptor beta chains were read from a single sample in a study of shared clonotypes between healthy human individuals. Data came from immunoSEQ multiplex PCR; TCRdb stores just in-frame clones and leaves some out. The repertoire holds 2 million to 2.5 million clones, with approximately 94% as singletons. The sample was naive CD4+ T cells sorted from blood. Source of these receptors: a man aged 18 to 35 in good health. The CDR3 runs from the conserved cysteine through the conserved F or W. A D gene is named only where the DNA matches it firmly. Only part of the rows carry a size: once, few, many, or a class if the clone is expanded.

-,once,TRBV19,TRBJ1-5,TGTGCCAGCGAGCAGGGCAATCAGCCCCAGCATTTT,CASEQGNQPQHF
TRBD2,-,TRBV7-8,TRBJ2-7,TGTGCCAGCAGCTTAGCTCTAGCGGGAGGAGGAGGGAGCTCCTACGAGCAGTACTTC,CASSLALAGGGGSSYEQYF
-,-,TRBV28,TRBJ1-1,TGTGCCAGCAGCTCGGGACGGGACGAAGCTTTCTTT,CASSSGRDEAFF
-,-,TRBV5-1,TRBJ1-5,TGCGCCAGCAGCTTGGACCGGCAGGGAGGACAGCCCCAGCATTTT,CASSLDRQGGQPQHF
TRBD1,once,TRBV18,TRBJ1-5,TGTGCCAGCTCCCGACAGGGGTCTCAGCCCCAGCATTTT,CASSRQGSQPQHF
-,-,TRBV7-9,TRBJ2-3,TGTGCCAGCAGCTTAGGGTCGACAGACACAGATACGCAGTATTTT,CASSLGSTDTDTQYF
-,-,TRBV4-3,TRBJ1-6,TGCGCCAGCAGCCAAGATACGGACAGTGGCTCACCCCTCCACTTT,CASSQDTDSGSPLHF
-,-,TRBV6-5,TRBJ2-7,TGTGCCAGCAGAAGCCCAAGCGGAACCTACGAGCAGTACTTC,CASRSPSGTYEQYF
-,-,TRBV30,TRBJ2-3,TGTGCCTGGAGTGCGAGGGCGCGGATGGGAGGCACAGATACGCAGTATTTT,CAWSARARMGGTDTQYF
-,once,TRBV28,TRBJ1-1,TGTGCCAGCGTATCGAACACTGAAGCTTTCTTT,CASVSNTEAFF
TRBD1,-,TRBV6-1,TRBJ2-2,TGTGCCAGCAGTGAAGTACAGGGGGTACGCACCGGGGAGCTGTTTTTT,CASSEVQGVRTGELFF